This T cell receptor beta chain emerged from a study of tumor-infiltrating lymphocytes in oesophageal squamous cell carcinoma. TCRdb fed the PCR reads into MiXCR, producing one record per CDR3 protein. The repertoire holds about 11,000 distinct CDR3 sequences, with around 50% as singletons. This clonotype showed up many times. The sequenced sample was esophageal tumor tissue. This TCR came from a male donor with esophageal squamous cell carcinoma.

This CDR3 is CASSPGTGNTIYF. CDR3 DNA: TGTGCCAGCTCACCAGGGACTGGAAACACCATATATTTT. This rearrangement joins TRBV18 to TRBJ1-3; unclear D gene. V was clipped by 2 bases and J by 2 bases, with 4 bases between them. The CDR3 extends over 13 amino acids. Germline V CDR1 and CDR2: KGHSH, LQKENI.